The source of this T cell receptor (beta chain) is a study of cytomegalovirus exposure and HLA in healthy donors. Study-wide findings and caveats: Association of a missense DCLRE1C variant with TCR beta V- and J-gene trimming was reported in a later analysis. The study flagged around 150 TCR beta chains as cytomegalovirus-associated. A later analysis showed TCR association rates differing by HLA locus, peaking at DRB1 and lowest at HLA-C.

The PCR contained 60 Vbeta and 13 Jbeta primers. The repertoire was sequenced with immunoSEQ multiplex PCR; TCRdb's copy has only in-frame clones and lacks some. The table lists about 150,000 clones, approximately 80% of them singletons. V dropped 5 bases and J dropped 8; count of bases not matched to a gene: 8. Looked up from germline, CDR1 is MNHEY and CDR2 is SMNVEV (reference sequence). CDR3 size: 14 residues. Only a few counts were recorded for this clone. Its antigen is currently unknown. The TCR originated in a woman between 40 and 50 years old in good health and CMV-seropositive. The sample comprised PBMCs. The chain is built from TRBV27 and TRBJ1-4; 7 bases map to TRBD1. CDR3 in amino acids: CASSRLGGSEKLFF. CDR3 DNA sequence: TGTGCCAGCAGTAGGTTAGGGGGCAGCGAAAAACTGTTTTTT.